The TCR beta chain under discussion was sequenced for a study of blood T cell repertoires in COVID-19. The wider study: T cells, B-cell-depleted T cells, or PBMCs provided the cDNA or gDNA that served as material.

The CDR3 consists of 14 residues. The germline gives CDR1 LNHDA, CDR2 SQIVND (reference sequence). V dropped 9 bases and J dropped 5; count of bases not matched to a gene: 3. This clone was counted between two and nine times. Per the authors' pipeline: Amplification from reference gene primers served as the basis for estimated nucleated cell counts. Generated by immunoSEQ multiplex PCR, the TCRdb table keeps only in-frame clones and is missing some. From that table come the V and J calls and clone size; the DNA was used to work out D and trimming. The sample consists of 250,000 to 350,000 clones, approximately 89% of them appearing once.

The chain employs TRBV19 and TRBJ1-6, with 11 bases identical to TRBD1. This receptor was identified in a woman in her thirties with COVID-19, enrolled during active disease. Sequenced input: peripheral blood. CDR3 loop: CASRTGGDNSPLHF. CDR3 nucleotides: TGTGCCAGCAGGACAGGGGGCGATAATTCACCCCTCCACTTT.